This T cell receptor (beta chain) is from a study of response to subunit inactivated influenza vaccine (dated by TCRdb to the late 2010s). Regarding the study in general: Deep quantitative T cell receptor repertoire profiling was used in the study to track responses to a trivalent subunit inactivated influenza vaccine. Study-wide findings and limitations: According to the authors, only a limited number of new T cells may be recruited by each seasonal influenza vaccination.

This clonotype was found many times. Its antigen is currently not known. No much larger clone is present one base from it, and per-base qualities are unavailable. Library preparation used RT-PCR. Sequencing took place on an Illumina HiSeq 2500. TCRdb redid the processing of the public reads, applying fastp at Q25 and MiXCR, and retained in-frame beta chains. Rows merge per CDR3 protein into single entries with the most common DNA and genes. The sample table contains roughly 570,000 distinct CDR3 sequences; only one count was recorded for around 15% of them. The ten largest clones take up around 10% of the sample. The CDR3 starts with the cysteine, ends with the phenylalanine, and has 16 residues. Left in the record is the CDR3 DNA by itself, 48 bases read in frame from the first base. According to the germline V gene, CDR1 reads SGHTA and CDR2 reads FQGNSA. The V and J ends are trimmed by 0 bases and 1 base, leaving 10 bases between them.

The chain joins TRBV7-2 to TRBJ1-5; no D gene is confidently identified. This sample comprised PBMCs from blood, obtained about 11 days after vaccination. The sequence was collected from a man aged 50 to 59 who received an inactivated influenza vaccine. Donor details come from another sample of the same person, matched by shared clones. DNA sequence: TGTGCCAGCAGCTTAGCGAGACCGGGGAGCAATCAGCCCCAGCATTTT. Protein translation: CASSLARPGSNQPQHF.